The rows below give T cell receptor beta chains drawn from one sample of a study of T cells in Graves' hyperthyroidism and ophthalmopathy. TCRdb processed the multiplex PCR reads anew with MiXCR; each CDR3 protein has one entry. The sample lists under 650,000 distinct CDR3 sequences, around 15% occurring once. The sample taken for sequencing was blood. Receptors originate from a woman aged 25 to 39 with Graves' hyperthyroidism. Both conserved end residues are part of each CDR3. A D gene is named only where the DNA matches it firmly. Part of the rows lack a size; the others show once, few, many or a class for expanded clones.

V gene,J gene,D gene,clone size,CDR3 DNA,CDR3 protein
TRBV28,TRBJ1-1,-,many,TGTGCCAGCAGTTTGTACACGTCTGAAGCTTTCTTT,CASSLYTSEAFF
TRBV11-2,TRBJ1-4,-,-,TGTGCCAGCAGCCAAATAATTGACAGACTGTTTTTT,CASSQIIDRLFF
TRBV10-3,TRBJ2-7,TRBD1,few,TGTGCCATCGGGGACAGGGAGAACGAGCAGTACTTC,CAIGDRENEQYF
TRBV3-1,TRBJ2-1,-,-,TGTGCCAGCAGCCCGACTCTTTCCTACAATGAGCAGTTCTTC,CASSPTLSYNEQFF
TRBV20-1,TRBJ1-5,TRBD1,-,TGCAGTGCTCGCCTCGTAAAAACAGGGGAAGAAAGTCAGCCCCAGCATTTT,CSARLVKTGEESQPQHF
TRBV6-5,TRBJ1-6,-,-,TGTGCCAGCAGTTACTCGACAGGTTACAATTCACCCCTCCACTTT,CASSYSTGYNSPLHF
TRBV29-1,TRBJ2-7,TRBD1,many,TGCAGCGTTGAAATGGTCCCCTGGCAGGGGGTAACCTACGAGCAGTACTTC,CSVEMVPWQGVTYEQYF
TRBV28,TRBJ1-2,-,-,TGTGCCAGGAGGCCCCAGGACGCTTATGGCTACACCTTC,CARRPQDAYGYTF
TRBV6-1,TRBJ2-7,-,many,TGTGCCAGCACCCCCGGCAGGGCGGACGAGCAGTACTTC,CASTPGRADEQYF
TRBV3-1,TRBJ2-1,TRBD2,-,TGTGCCAGCAGCCAAGATTTCCTAGCGGCAGATGAGCAGTTCTTC,CASSQDFLAADEQFF
TRBV6-5,TRBJ2-5,-,many,TGTGCCAGCAGTTACACGGGGTGGGCGCAAGAGACCCAGTACTTC,CASSYTGWAQETQYF
TRBV20-1,TRBJ1-5,-,-,TGCAGTGCTAGAGATGCGACAGTCAATCAGTCCCAGCATTTT,CSARDATVNQSQHF
TRBV3-1,TRBJ2-7,-,few,TGTGCCAGCAGCCAAGAAGGCAGGGGCCCCTACGAGCAGTACTTC,CASSQEGRGPYEQYF
TRBV28,TRBJ2-3,TRBD1,many,TGTGCCAGCAAAATACCGGGACAGGGGGCTATAGATACGCAGTATTTT,CASKIPGQGAIDTQYF
TRBV20-1,TRBJ2-1,TRBD2,many,TGCAGTGCTAGAGAGGGCGGGAGGTGGAATGAGCAGTTCTTC,CSAREGGRWNEQFF
TRBV4-2,TRBJ2-2,TRBD2,-,TGTGCCAGCAGCCAAGAGGGACTAGCGGGATTTGGCGGGGAGCTGTTTTTT,CASSQEGLAGFGGELFF
TRBV6-1,TRBJ2-3,TRBD2,many,TGTGCCAGTGGACTAGCGGATGCTAGCACAGATACGCAGTATTTT,CASGLADASTDTQYF
TRBV30,TRBJ2-1,-,many,TGTGCCTGGAGTGGGGGCGGGAACTACAATGAGCAGTTCTTC,CAWSGGGNYNEQFF
TRBV10-3,TRBJ2-7,TRBD1,many,TGTGCCATCAGTGAGTCAAGGGACAGCGAGCAGTACTTC,CAISESRDSEQYF
TRBV7-9,TRBJ1-1,TRBD1,-,TGTGCCAGCAGGGGGGGCGGGGACAGGAACACTGAAGCTTTCTTT,CASRGGGDRNTEAFF
TRBV28,TRBJ1-5,-,-,TGTGCCAGCAGTGGTTCCTGGACAGCTAGCAATCAGCCCCAGCATTTT,CASSGSWTASNQPQHF
TRBV6-1,TRBJ2-3,-,-,TGTGCCAGCAGTGAACATCGTGGGGGAGGCGGAAGCACAGATACGCAGTATTTT,CASSEHRGGGGSTDTQYF
TRBV29-1,TRBJ2-7,TRBD2,once,TGCAGCGTTGTTAGCGGGCTGTACAATGAGCAGTACTTC,CSVVSGLYNEQYF
TRBV10-2,TRBJ1-1,-,many,TGCGCCAGCAGCGGGGAGGTAGTGAACACTGAAGCTTTCTTT,CASSGEVVNTEAFF
TRBV10-1,TRBJ2-1,-,-,TGCGCCAGCCGGTCGGGGACGAGCTCCTACAATGAGCAGTTCTTC,CASRSGTSSYNEQFF
TRBV28,TRBJ2-3,-,many,TGTGCCAGCGAGCCTCAGACCCGGGTGGGACGCACAGATACGCAGTATTTT,CASEPQTRVGRTDTQYF
TRBV20-1,TRBJ1-1,TRBD1,-,TGCAGTGCCGCGACAGGGATGGGGACTGAAGCTTTCTTT,CSAATGMGTEAFF
TRBV7-2,TRBJ2-2,TRBD2,-,TGTGCCAGCAGCTTAGGACTAGCGGGAACGAACACCGGGGAGCTGTTTTTT,CASSLGLAGTNTGELFF
TRBV9,TRBJ1-2,-,few,TGTGCCAGCAGCGTAGATACCGTCGGGGGCTACACCTTC,CASSVDTVGGYTF
TRBV27,TRBJ2-7,-,few,TGTGCCAGCAGTTTAGGCCCCCGGAGCTCCTACGAGCAGTACTTC,CASSLGPRSSYEQYF
TRBV28,TRBJ2-1,TRBD2,many,TGTGCCAGCACCTCCAGCGGGGACTATGAGCAGTTCTTC,CASTSSGDYEQFF
TRBV12-3/TRBV12-4,TRBJ1-5,-,many,TGTGCCAGCAGTTTCCCCGCCGGTGGGGGTCAGCCCCAGCATTTT,CASSFPAGGGQPQHF
TRBV10-3,TRBJ2-5,-,few,TGTGCCATCAGTGTGGTTCACCAAGAGACCCAGTACTTC,CAISVVHQETQYF
TRBV9,TRBJ2-2,TRBD2,many,TGTGCCAGCAGCGTAAGGCTAGCGGGAGTATGGGACACCGGGGAGCTGTTTTTT,CASSVRLAGVWDTGELFF
TRBV30,TRBJ1-4,-,many,TGTGCCTGGACCGGGGACGCTAATGAAAAACTGTTTTTT,CAWTGDANEKLFF
TRBV6-6,TRBJ2-1,-,few,TGTGCCAGCAGTTACTCGGGGAACGGGGTGCAGTTCTTC,CASSYSGNGVQFF